This T cell receptor beta chain was recorded in a study of response to subunit inactivated influenza vaccine. TCRdb re-analysed the RT-PCR reads in MiXCR, keeping a single row per CDR3 protein. The sample includes about 800,000 distinct CDR3 sequences, approximately 22% of them seen just once. Notes on this clonotype: Its antigen is as yet unknown. Germline and junction disagree at one end, which may indicate a read error.

The length of the CDR3 is 13 residues. Germline V CDR1 and CDR2: MNHNY, SVGAGI (reference sequence). Whole-study findings and limits: Authors suggested seasonal influenza vaccinations each recruit few new T cells.

The chain links TRBV6-6 to TRBJ1-1, with D perhaps TRBD1 (6 bases). The receptor was derived from a man aged 45-60 years who received an inactivated influenza vaccine. The sequencing here drew on PBMCs from blood, taken roughly 5 days after vaccination. CDR3 sequence: CASRSQGITEAIF. DNA of the CDR3: TGTGCCAGCAGATCACAGGGAATAACTGAAGCTATCTTT.